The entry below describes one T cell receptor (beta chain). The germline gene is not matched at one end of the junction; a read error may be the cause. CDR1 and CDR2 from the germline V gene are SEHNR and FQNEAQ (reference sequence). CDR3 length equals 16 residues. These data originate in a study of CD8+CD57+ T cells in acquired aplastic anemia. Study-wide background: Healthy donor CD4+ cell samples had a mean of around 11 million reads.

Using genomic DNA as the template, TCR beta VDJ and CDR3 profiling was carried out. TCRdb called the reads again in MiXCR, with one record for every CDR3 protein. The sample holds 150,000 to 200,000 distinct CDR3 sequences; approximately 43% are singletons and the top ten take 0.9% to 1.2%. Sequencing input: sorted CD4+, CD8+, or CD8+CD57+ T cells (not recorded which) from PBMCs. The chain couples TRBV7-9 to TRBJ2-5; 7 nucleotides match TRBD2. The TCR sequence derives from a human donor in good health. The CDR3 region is CASSPAGRREGKTQYF. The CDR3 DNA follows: TGCGCCAGCAGCCCCGCCGGAAGGAGGGAGGGAAAGACCCAGTACTTC.